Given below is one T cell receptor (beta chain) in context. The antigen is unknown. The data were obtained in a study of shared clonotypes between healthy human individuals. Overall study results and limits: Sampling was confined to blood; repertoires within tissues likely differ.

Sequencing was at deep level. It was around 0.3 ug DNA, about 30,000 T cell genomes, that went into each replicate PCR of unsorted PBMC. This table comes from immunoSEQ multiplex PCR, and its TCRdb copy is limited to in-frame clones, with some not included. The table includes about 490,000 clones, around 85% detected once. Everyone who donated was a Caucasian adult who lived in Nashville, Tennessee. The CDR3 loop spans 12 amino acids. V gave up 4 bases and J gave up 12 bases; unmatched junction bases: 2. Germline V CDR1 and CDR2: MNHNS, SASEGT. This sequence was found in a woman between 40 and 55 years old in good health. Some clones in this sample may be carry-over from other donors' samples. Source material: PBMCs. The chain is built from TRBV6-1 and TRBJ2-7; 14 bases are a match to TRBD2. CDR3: CASSGLAGGGYF. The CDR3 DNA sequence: TGTGCCAGCAGTGGACTAGCGGGAGGGGGGTACTTC.